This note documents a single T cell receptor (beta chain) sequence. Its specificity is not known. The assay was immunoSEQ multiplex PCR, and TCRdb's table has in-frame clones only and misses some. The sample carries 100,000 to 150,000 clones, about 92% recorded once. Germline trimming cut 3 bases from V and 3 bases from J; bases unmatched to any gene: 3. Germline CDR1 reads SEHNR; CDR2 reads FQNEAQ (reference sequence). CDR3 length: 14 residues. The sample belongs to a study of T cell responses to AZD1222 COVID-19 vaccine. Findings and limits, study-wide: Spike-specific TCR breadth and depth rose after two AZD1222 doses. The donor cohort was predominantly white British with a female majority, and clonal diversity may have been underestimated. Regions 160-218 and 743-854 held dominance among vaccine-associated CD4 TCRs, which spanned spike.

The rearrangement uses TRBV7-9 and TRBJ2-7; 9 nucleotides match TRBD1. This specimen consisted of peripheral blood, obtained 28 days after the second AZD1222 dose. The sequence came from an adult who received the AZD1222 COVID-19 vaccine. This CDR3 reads CASSFRDRDYEQYF. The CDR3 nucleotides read TGTGCCAGCAGCTTCCGGGACAGGGACTACGAGCAGTACTTC.